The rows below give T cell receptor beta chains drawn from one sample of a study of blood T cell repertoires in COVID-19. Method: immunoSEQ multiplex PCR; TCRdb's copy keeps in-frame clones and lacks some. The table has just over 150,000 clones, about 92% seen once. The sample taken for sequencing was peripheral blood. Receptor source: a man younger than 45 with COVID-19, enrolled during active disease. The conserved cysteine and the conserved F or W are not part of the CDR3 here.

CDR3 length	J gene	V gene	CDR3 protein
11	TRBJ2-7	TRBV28	ASGDSPRDEQY
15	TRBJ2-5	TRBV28	ASMADLGSGRSETQY
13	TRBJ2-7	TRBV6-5	ASSYSAGDSYEQY
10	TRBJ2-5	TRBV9	ASSVGGETQY
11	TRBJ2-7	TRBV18	ASSPGTGDEQY
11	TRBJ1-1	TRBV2	ASSEWGGTEAF
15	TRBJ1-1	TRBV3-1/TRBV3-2	ASSQDRSQSGGTEAF
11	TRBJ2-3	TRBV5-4	ASSRTSTDTQY
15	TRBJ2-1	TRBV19	ASSTRTSGGSKAEQF
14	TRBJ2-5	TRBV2	ASSGIAGTFQETQY
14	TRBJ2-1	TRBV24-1	ATSDSFGRGYNEQF
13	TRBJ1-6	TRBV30	AWSDGGATNSPLH
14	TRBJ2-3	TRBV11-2	ASSWGRVVSTDTQY
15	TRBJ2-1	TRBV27	ASSPRVAGPWDNEQF
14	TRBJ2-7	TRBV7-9	ASSSTFGQGGYEQY
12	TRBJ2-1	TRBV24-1	ATSLPGASNEQF
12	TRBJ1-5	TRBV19	ASRPQGAFQPQH
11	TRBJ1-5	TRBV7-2	ASSFIGYQPQH
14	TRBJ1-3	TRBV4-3	ASSQDSGFSGNTIY
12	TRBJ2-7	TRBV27	ASSLKGENYEQY
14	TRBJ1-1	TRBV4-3	ASSQGLTRGNTEAF